This passage covers 26 T cell receptor beta chains from one sample sequenced in a study of control samples from healthy donors and cancer patients. The protocol was immunoSEQ multiplex PCR, while the TCRdb copy is restricted to in-frame clones and leaves out a portion. Of around 80,000 clones in the sample, 89% are singletons; the top ten hold less than 7%. The sample was blood. The receptors come from a middle-aged man in good health.

The V call is TRBV12-3 or TRBV12-4, the J call TRBJ1-2, with 9 positions matching TRBD1. V was pared by 5 bases and J by 8 bases, with 6 bases of the junction left unmatched. CDR3 length: 13 residues. The CDR3 DNA reads as TGTGCCAGCAGTCCGGGACAGGGTTGGGGCTACACCTTC. It yields the protein CASSPGQGWGYTF.

This chain connects TRBV6-5 to TRBJ1-6; D remains unclear. The V end lost 0 bases, the J end lost 5 bases, and 8 bases lay between the germline ends. Germline-derived CDR1 and CDR2 are MNHEY and SVGAGI. The CDR3 is made up of 15 amino acids. The CDR3 sequence is CASSYSSPHNSPLHF. In DNA, the CDR3 is TGTGCCAGCAGTTACTCGTCACCTCATAATTCACCCCTCCACTTT.

This chain joins TRBV19 and TRBJ1-2; TRBD1 might be the D (6 bases). Trimming cost V 6 bases and J 2 bases, with 13 bases left between them. Looked up from germline, CDR1 is LNHDA and CDR2 is SQIVND (reference sequence). The CDR3 is 14 residues long. The DNA of the CDR3 is TGTGCCAGTAGGTCCGGGGGCGAGAACTATGGCTACACCTTC. It encodes CASRSGGENYGYTF.

This clone was counted a single time. This chain connects TRBV11-2 to TRBJ1-1; D is unclear. The CDR3 is 15 amino acids. V shed 5 bases and J shed 4 bases, with 17 bases lying between them. CDR1 is SGHAT and CDR2 is FQNNGV in the germline V gene. The CDR3 here is CASSGLRVGGTEAFF. CDR3 sequence (DNA): TGTGCCAGCAGCGGACTGAGGGTAGGTGGCACTGAAGCTTTCTTT.

The chain recombines TRBV14 with TRBJ1-4; D is possibly TRBD1 (5 bases). Looked up from germline, CDR1 is SGHDN and CDR2 is FVKESK. CDR3 size: 15 residues. Trimming left V 1 base short and J 8 bases short, with 14 bases between. In nucleotides, the CDR3 is TGTGCCAGCAGCCAAGGGACAACAACGGGGGAAAAACTGTTTTTT. It encodes CASSQGTTTGEKLFF.

This rearrangement joins TRBV11-3 to TRBJ2-7; 8 nucleotides match TRBD2. Germline V gene lookup returns CDR1 SGHNT and CDR2 YENEEA. This CDR3 spans 14 amino acids. Trimming cost V 4 bases and J 5 bases; bases outside gene matches: 7. CDR3 coding DNA: TGTGCCAGCAGCTACGGGGGGGCCGAGGACGAGCAGTACTTC. It encodes CASSYGGAEDEQYF.

V is TRBV4-2 and J is TRBJ2-2; 8 bases fit TRBD2. Germline V gene lookup returns CDR1 LGHNA and CDR2 YNFKEQ. The CDR3 is made up of 16 amino acids. With V trimmed by 1 base and J by 3 bases, 4 bases remained unmatched. The CDR3 region is CASSQGVLADTGELFF. The CDR3, as DNA: TGTGCCAGCAGCCAAGGGGTACTAGCGGACACCGGGGAGCTGTTTTTT.

The chain carries TRBV2 and TRBJ1-2, with TRBD1 matching over 8 bases. CDR1 is SNHLY, CDR2 FYNNEI, per germline. V shed 3 bases and J 7 bases; nucleotides not matched to a gene: 7. The CDR3 spans 14 residues. CDR3 sequence reads: CASSESTGAFGYTF. DNA of the CDR3: TGTGCCAGCAGTGAGTCGACAGGGGCCTTTGGCTACACCTTC. Full variable domain (missing parts from reference TRBV2 and TRBJ1-2): EPEVTQTPSHQVTQMGQEVILRCVPISNHLYFYWYRQILGQKVEFLVSFYNNEISEKSEIFDDQFSVERPDGSNFTLKIRSTKLEDSAMYFCASSESTGAFGYTFGSGTRLTVV.

The genes are TRBV19 and TRBJ1-2; D remains ambiguous. The CDR3 has 13 residues. Trimming took 5 bases from V and 6 from J, leaving 13 bases between them. Germline V CDR1 and CDR2: LNHDA, SQIVND (reference sequence). The CDR3 nucleotides are TGTGCCAGTAGTTCATCAGGATACGATGGCTACACCTTC. Translated: CASSSSGYDGYTF.

The chain employs TRBV5-1 and TRBJ2-5, with TRBD2 identical over 10 bases. The CDR3 is 15 amino acids. Per the germline V gene, CDR1 is SGHRS and CDR2 is YFSETQ. J was trimmed by 4 bases and V by 0 bases; bases with no gene match: 3. The DNA of the CDR3 is TGCGCCAGCAGCTTGGTGGCTAGCGGGGGAGAGACCCAGTACTTC. As protein: CASSLVASGGETQYF.

The chain joins TRBV24-1 to TRBJ2-5; 11 bases map to TRBD2. The CDR3 loop spans 16 amino acids. Trimming cost V 2 bases and J 5 bases; bases outside gene matches: 6. Germline-derived CDR1 and CDR2 are KGHDR and SFDVKD. Here the CDR3 reads CATSDSLAGEEETQYF. CDR3 bases: TGTGCCACCAGTGATTCACTAGCGGGGGAAGAGGAGACCCAGTACTTC.

This chain connects TRBV30 to TRBJ2-3, with TRBD2 matching 8 bases. CDR3 length equals 18 residues. Germline CDR1 GTSNPN, CDR2 SVGIG (reference sequence). The trim removed 0 bases at V and 1 base at J, leaving 12 bases unmatched. CDR3 loop: CAWSVRRGASSRTDTQYF. In DNA form, the CDR3 reads TGTGCCTGGAGTGTACGGCGGGGGGCTTCTTCACGCACAGATACGCAGTATTTT. Looking up the rest from reference TRBV30 and TRBJ2-3 gives the full variable domain: SQTIHQWPATLVQPVGSPLSLECTVEGTSNPNLYWYRQAAGRGLQLLFYSVGIGQISSEVPQNLSASRPQDRQFILSSKKLLLSDSGFYLCAWSVRRGASSRTDTQYFGPGTRLTVL.

V gene TRBV7-9 combines with J gene TRBJ2-2; a weak D match, TRBD2 (6 bases). The CDR3 is made up of 16 amino acids. CDR1 and CDR2 from the germline V gene are SEHNR and FQNEAQ (reference sequence). Trimming took off 3 bases at V and 3 bases at J, with 14 bases between the two ends. CDR3 protein: CASSFPPGGYTGELFF. DNA for the CDR3: TGTGCCAGCAGCTTCCCACCCGGAGGGTACACCGGGGAGCTGTTTTTT.

This clone appeared a single time. The CDR3 DNA follows: TGTGCCAGTAGAAAGGGAAATAATTCACCCCTCCACTTT. Encoded protein: CASRKGNNSPLHF. The chain combines TRBV19 with TRBJ1-6, with unresolved D. This CDR3 contains 13 residues. The V end was cut by 6 bases, the J end by 5 bases, with 8 bases between. In germline, CDR1 is LNHDA, CDR2 SQIVND (reference sequence). The entire variable domain, with the rest obtained from reference TRBV19 and TRBJ1-6, is as follows: DGGITQSPKYLFRKEGQNVTLSCEQNLNHDAMYWYRQDPGQGLRLIYYSQIVNDFQKGDIAEGYSVSREKKESFPLTVTSAQKNPTAFYLCASRKGNNSPLHFGNGTRLTVT.

The J gene is TRBJ1-5, the V gene TRBV6-6; 11 nucleotides align to TRBD1. Unmatched junction bases numbered 5, after V lost 7 bases and J lost 6 bases. Per the germline V gene, CDR1 is MNHNY and CDR2 is SVGAGI (reference sequence). There are 14 residues in the CDR3. The CDR3 sequence: CASTTDRGRQPQHF. The CDR3 DNA is TGTGCCAGCACTACGGACAGGGGGCGTCAGCCCCAGCATTTT.

This clone showed up just a few times. CDR3 DNA sequence: TGTGCCAGTAGTATAACTGAGGACTATGGCTACACCTTC. It translates to CASSITEDYGYTF. This sequence joins TRBV19 and TRBJ1-2; unclear D gene. CDR1 LNHDA and CDR2 SQIVND come from the germline V gene (reference sequence). V lost 2 bases to trimming and J lost 3 bases, with 7 bases between them. The CDR3 extends over 13 amino acids.

The gene calls are TRBV9 and TRBJ2-1; D is ambiguous. The V end lost 4 bases, the J end lost 9 bases, and 14 bases lay between the germline ends. The length of the CDR3 is 13 residues. Germline lookup yields CDR1 SGDLS and CDR2 YYNGEE. CDR3 bases: TGTGCCAGCAGCCCTCGCAGTCACGTTGAGCAGTTCTTC. This gives the protein CASSPRSHVEQFF. Drawing the rest from reference TRBV9 and TRBJ2-1, the complete variable domain is DSGVTQTPKHLITATGQRVTLRCSPRSGDLSVYWYQQSLDQGLQFLIQYYNGEERAKGNILERFSAQQFPDLHSELNLSSLELGDSALYFCASSPRSHVEQFFGPGTRLTVL.

DNA of the CDR3: TGTGCCTGGAGTGTTCGCGACGACACTGAAGCTTTCTTT. Amino acids: CAWSVRDDTEAFF. J is TRBJ1-1 and V is TRBV30; no definite D call. In germline, CDR1 is GTSNPN, CDR2 SVGIG (reference sequence). The ends were cut back, 0 bases at V and 3 bases at J, with 8 bases in the middle. The length of the CDR3 is 13 residues.

V usage is TRBV6-1 and J usage is TRBJ1-1, with unresolved D. The CDR3 is 12 residues long. V was shortened by 2 bases and J by 10 bases, with 11 bases between the two germline ends. CDR1 and CDR2 from the germline V gene are MNHNS and SASEGT. The CDR3 here is CASSEFGFGAFF. The CDR3 coding sequence is TGTGCCAGCAGTGAATTCGGGTTTGGAGCTTTCTTT.

The gene calls are TRBV12-3 or TRBV12-4 and TRBJ2-5; tentatively, D is TRBD2 (5 bases). V lost 6 bases, J lost 1 base, and 9 bases lay in between. The CDR3 spans 13 residues. CDR3 residues: CASREGLQETQYF. Here the CDR3 DNA reads TGTGCCAGCAGAGAGGGTCTCCAAGAGACCCAGTACTTC.

V gene TRBV25-1 combines with J gene TRBJ2-7; D is unresolved. V was cut by 5 bases and J by 5 bases, with 4 bases left in between. This CDR3 comprises 10 residues. Germline V gives CDR1 MGHDK, CDR2 SYGVNS. For the CDR3, the DNA is TGTGCCAGCAGTCATAACGAGCAGTACTTC. It codes for CASSHNEQYF.

This clone was seen a single time. The chain carries TRBV6-6 and TRBJ1-3; no clear D gene. Germline values: CDR1 MNHNY, CDR2 SVGAGI (reference sequence). V was pared by 3 bases and J by 0 bases, with 12 bases between. The CDR3 totals 16 residues. The CDR3 here is CASSYERRSSGNTIYF. As DNA, the CDR3 is TGTGCCAGCAGTTATGAGCGCAGAAGCTCTGGAAACACCATATATTTT.

A single count supports this clone. The chain uses TRBV27 and TRBJ2-5, with a possible D match to TRBD1 (6 bases). V was cut by 3 bases and J by 1 base, with 9 bases left in between. CDR3 length: 14 residues. Germline CDR1 MNHEY, CDR2 SMNVEV (reference sequence). CDR3 sequence: CASSFRTAQETQYF. CDR3 in DNA: TGTGCCAGCAGTTTCCGGACAGCCCAAGAGACCCAGTACTTC.

This clone was counted a single time. Other DNA sequences in the sample encode the same CDR3. V usage is TRBV12-3 or TRBV12-4 and J usage is TRBJ1-2; no reliable D call. V gave up 6 bases and J gave up 2 bases, with 10 bases separating them. The CDR3 is 13 amino acids. CDR3 amino acids: CASSPDRNYGYTF. CDR3 DNA: TGTGCCAGCAGCCCAGACCGGAACTATGGCTACACCTTC.

This clone was observed once. This chain links TRBV11-3 with TRBJ1-6; D is ambiguous. V was trimmed by 5 bases and J by 5 bases, leaving 19 bases between them. Germline V gene data show CDR1 as SGHNT and CDR2 as YENEEA. The CDR3 runs 17 residues. CDR3 in DNA: TGTGCCAGCAGCGACCCGCGCCTGGCAGGTCATAATTCACCCCTCCACTTT. Protein: CASSDPRLAGHNSPLHF.

This chain joins TRBV15 and TRBJ1-4, with D possibly TRBD1 on 5 matching bases. The germline V gene has CDR1 LNHNV and CDR2 YYDKDF (reference sequence). This CDR3 contains 14 residues. Trimming removed 1 base at V and 8 bases at J, with 11 bases between. CDR3 amino acids: CATSRGGRREKLFF. Here the CDR3 DNA reads TGTGCCACCAGCAGAGGGGGACGGCGGGAAAAACTGTTTTTT.